The present entry profiles one T cell receptor beta chain with its context. As yet, its antigen is unknown. This record belongs to a study of shared clonotypes between healthy human individuals. Study-level points and caveats: Sorted-subset samples were not fully sequenced, rarefaction indicated.

CD4+ cells were split into CD45RA+ naive and CD45RA-negative memory subsets. The assay was immunoSEQ multiplex PCR, and TCRdb's table has in-frame clones only and misses some. Of just over 2,000,000 clones listed, 90% to 95% are singletons. Sequences were obtained from naive CD4+ T cells sorted from blood. Subset defined: CD45RA+ positively selected. The origin of this receptor is a man between 18 and 29 years old in good health.

The CDR3 is CASTVSSPTDTQYF. The CDR3 DNA is TGTGCCAGCACGGTCAGCAGCCCCACAGATACGCAGTATTTT. The chain employs TRBV2 and TRBJ2-3; no firm D call. CDR3 size: 14 residues. Germline-derived CDR1 and CDR2 are SNHLY and FYNNEI. Deletions cut 7 bases from V and 2 bases from J, with 13 bases between. Together with reference TRBV2 and TRBJ2-3, the CDR3 gives the full variable domain: EPEVTQTPSHQVTQMGQEVILRCVPISNHLYFYWYRQILGQKVEFLVSFYNNEISEKSEIFDDQFSVERPDGSNFTLKIRSTKLEDSAMYFCASTVSSPTDTQYFGPGTRLTVL.